This T cell receptor beta chain was recovered during a study of shared clonotypes between healthy human individuals. The CDR3 sequence is 11 residues long. Between the trimmed V and J ends, which lost 7 bases and 9 bases, there was a span of 13 bases. From germline, CDR1 is ENHRY and CDR2 SYGVKD. Some 31,000 T cell genomes (about 0.3 ug DNA) went into each PBMC replicate. The protocol was immunoSEQ multiplex PCR, while the TCRdb copy is restricted to in-frame clones and leaves out a portion. Of 470,000 or so clones in the sample, around 85% were seen once. The sequence derives from a woman in her thirties or forties in good health. Some clones in this sample may be carry-over from other donors' samples. The rearrangement links TRBV10-3 to TRBJ2-7; TRBD1 might be the D (5 bases). Specimen: PBMCs. In nucleotides, the CDR3 is TGTGCCATCACAAGTACCGACAGGCAGTACTTC. It is translated as CAITSTDRQYF.